This T cell receptor (beta chain) appears in the sequencing data of a study of cytomegalovirus exposure and HLA in healthy donors (dated by TCRdb to the late 2010s). Looking at the study overall: In an earlier analysis of about 560 of the donors, 276 Gb of sequence data and approximately 100 million unique TCR beta sequences from 150 million to 200 million T cells were reported. Rather than using new phenotypic data, the later analysis identified candidate immune exposures from TCR beta sequences and from how often those sequences occurred across donors. HLA typing included class I and class II loci at four-digit resolution. A later analysis re-examined previously published TCR beta repertoires from more than 550 donors and added high-resolution HLA genotyping to investigate patterns of TCR occurrence. The study aimed to test whether cataloging public T cell receptors could reveal signatures of past pathogen exposure. Roughly 310 gigabases of sequencing data and approximately 85 million unique TCR sequences were included in an early release covering roughly 600 HLA-typed donors. Alongside the repertoire data, information on donor age, sex, ethnicity and CMV serostatus was compiled. An earlier analysis of 587 of the donors used high-throughput TCR beta sequencing to judge whether each TCR beta V gene segment behaved as functional or pseudogenic. To predict cytomegalovirus infection status, the study brought together high-throughput TCR immunosequencing, statistical association of individual TCRs with disease status, and machine learning. Along with the roughly 670-subject first cohort, a separate validation cohort of about 110 different subjects was used. Of the approximately 400 genotyped donors, less than 85% were placed in the genetic ancestry cluster associated with self-reported Caucasian donors. A later genetic analysis used genome-wide SNP genotypes for about 60% of the roughly 700 donors, treating that subset as a discovery cohort. The number of typed donors differed by locus: about 629-640 for A, B, C, DRB1 and DQB1; about 520 for DQA1; some 610 for DPA1; and around 470 for DPB1. On average, about 200,000 unique TCR beta nucleotide sequences were sequenced per donor among a few hundred genotyped donors of the cohort, with roughly 20% of those sequences being non-productive. The study profiled the T cell repertoires of 500 to 800 subjects by immunosequencing and related them to cytomegalovirus serostatus. A handful of DR-DQ haplotypes were treated as single units for association and clustering because of strong linkage in the cohort. Every discovery cohort repertoire had been produced on one sequencing platform.

Points on this clone: Its antigen remains undetermined. No base quality information exists; no much larger clone differs at one position.

In total, about 650 healthy bone marrow donors made up the cohort. Cohort members were all nominally healthy when sampled, although unrecorded immune exposures were likely present. The donor tested CMV seronegative and was one of the 352 seronegative cohort members. Every donor gave a peripheral blood sample, and the peripheral blood mononuclear cells from that sample were used for TCR beta sequencing. Genomic DNA extraction from the blood cell samples was performed with the Qiagen DNeasy Blood Extraction Kit. Libraries were made using the immunoSEQ multiplex PCR assay. The multiplex PCR relied on a mix of 60 forward primers for TCR Vbeta segments and 13 reverse primers for TCR Jbeta segments. The CDR3 region of rearranged TCR beta genes was amplified from genomic DNA by a multiplex PCR assay. The amplified TCR beta libraries were sequenced on the Illumina HiSeq System as 87-base-pair reads. On the authors' methods: A later analysis counted approximately 74 million unique TCR beta chains across the 666 repertoires, and some 12 million of these chains were shared by at least two donors. Raw reads were error-corrected and collapsed into unique sequences by a nearest-neighbor algorithm in which closely related sequences were merged to remove PCR and sequencing errors. CDR3 sequences were aligned to IMGT reference sequences to assign V, D and J gene segments. Each retained sequence needed at least a six-nucleotide match to both a V gene segment and a J gene segment. Rearrangements were classified as productive when the CDR3 lacked stop codons and remained in frame with V and J, and all other rearrangements were classified as non-productive. Following IMGT convention, CDR3 was defined as the stretch from the second conserved V-encoded cysteine up to the conserved J-encoded phenylalanine. The earlier analysis of fewer than 700 of the donors excluded sequences that lacked an unambiguous match to a single V gene segment. An earlier analysis of about 590 of the donors classified V segments as functional when productive rearrangements were above 56.7% and as segregating when the standard deviation between donors was above 5%. A statistical classification framework was developed to diagnose cytomegalovirus status using the catalog of TCR beta chain sequences. A later analysis assigned V and J genes by comparing TCR nucleotide sequences with IMGT/GENE-DB human TR gene sequences. In a later analysis, CDR3 sequences and most-parsimonious VDJ recombination scenarios were assigned using the TCRdist pipeline. In a later analysis, each TCR beta chain was defined by its CDR3 amino acid sequence together with its V-gene family, and reads without a unique V-gene family were excluded. A later analysis removed roughly 590 highly shared, low-generation-probability nucleotide sequences to deal with suspected cross-contamination and a sequencing artifact. In a later analysis, a clonal expansion index was calculated for each public chain from normalized within-repertoire ranks of inferred template counts. In a later analysis, generation probabilities were computed using a VDJ recombination model fitted to out-of-frame rearrangements, and the results were checked against IGoR. In a later analysis, hypergeometric tests were used to score TCR-TCR, TCR-HLA and TCR-CMV co-occurrence, with a repertoire-size bias correction applied to TCR pairs. In a later analysis, false discovery rates were estimated by permuting HLA or CMV assignments 20 times. In a later analysis, co-occurring TCRs were grouped using DBSCAN, and TCRdist sequence similarity was added for clustering within HLA-allele-positive subsets. Co-occurrence clustering excluded repertoires with fewer than 30,000 or more than 120,000 public chains, plus five with anomalous nucleotide sharing. The immuneACCESS repertoire file appears here via TCRdb, limited to in-frame rearrangements. These files lack a portion of the clones; in checked studies, under half of the deficit traces to unresolved V genes, and the cause of the others is not known. Clone size and V and J calls were adopted from that table, with D and trimming inferred from the DNA. This sample comprises roughly 230,000 clones, 70% to 90% of them detected only once. Approximately 0.24% of the sample is in the top ten clones.

On the study overall, not on this receptor specifically: Because HLA typing was unavailable for some donors at each locus, only the typed subset was used in association tests. A later analysis found that TCR association rates varied across HLA loci, with DRB1 alleles showing the most associated TCRs and HLA-C alleles the fewest. The cohort was sequenced for TCR beta chains only, and without alpha or paired-chain data the features that could be detected were limited. Broadly in line with IMGT annotations, most TCR beta V segments showed up in productive rearrangements about 90% or about 30% of the time in an earlier analysis of under 700 of the donors. A few of the identified cytomegalovirus-associated TCR beta chains were confirmed in vitro to be specific for cytomegalovirus antigens. A cluster of highly shared sequence variants was judged likely to represent a technical artifact of the sequencing pipeline. Across donors, most TCR sequences were observed very rarely, whereas some public TCRs were present in many individuals. A further reported finding was that TCR beta sequences accurately predicted the HLA-A and HLA-B alleles for most subjects in the first cohort. Compared with the roughly 670-donor mean, donors in an Asian-associated ancestry cluster had fewer N-insertions in productive TCRs, according to a later genetic analysis. Seventeen rarely observed V segments, including chromosome 9 orphons, were excluded from the earlier analysis of approximately 600 of the donors because counts were too low. According to a later analysis, parvovirus B19, influenza, CMV and Epstein-Barr virus appeared linked to several top co-occurrence clusters. Specific HLA alleles were associated with roughly 16,000 TCR beta sequences at a false discovery rate of 0.05 in a later analysis. When HLA alleles, especially DR and DQ, strongly co-occurred, TCR associations were difficult to assign to individual alleles. The authors suggested that the approach could potentially be extended to other disease states and immunological phenotypes. Correlated functional status among segregating V segments might be attributable to linkage disequilibrium, but an unknown experimental factor could not be ruled out. A later analysis found that HLA-associated TCR beta chains were more clonally expanded and had lower generation probabilities than equally common non-associated chains. Cytomegalovirus status was reported to be diagnosed by the classifier with high specificity and sensitivity in both the original and validation cohorts. For the cohort, immune exposure information was limited to CMV serostatus. Sequencing depth was assumed to be roughly uniform across donors in the presence/absence analyses, though that assumption may not hold. An association between a missense DCLRE1C variant and V-gene and J-gene trimming of TCR beta chains was found in a later genetic analysis and replicated in an independent cohort. According to a later analysis, most CMV-associated TCR beta chains appeared to be HLA-restricted, and the HLA associations seemed to be driven largely by CMV exposure. A total of about 150 TCR beta chains were listed by the study as associated with cytomegalovirus.

This receptor was taken from a girl aged 2-10 years in good health and CMV-seronegative. The sample taken for sequencing was PBMCs.

The encoded CDR3 is CASSLVPGQSTDTQYF. The sequence in DNA is TGTGCCAGCAGCTTGGTTCCTGGACAGAGCACAGATACGCAGTATTTT. In this chain, TRBV5-6 is recombined with TRBJ2-3; the best D guess is TRBD1, with 6 bases matching. The junction carries 11 bases between V and J, which are trimmed by 0 bases and 0 bases respectively. CDR3 length: 16 amino acids, cysteine to phenylalanine. Of the read, only the CDR3 DNA is kept; its 48 bases are in frame from base 1. The germline V gene gives CDR1 as SGHDT and CDR2 as YYEEEE.